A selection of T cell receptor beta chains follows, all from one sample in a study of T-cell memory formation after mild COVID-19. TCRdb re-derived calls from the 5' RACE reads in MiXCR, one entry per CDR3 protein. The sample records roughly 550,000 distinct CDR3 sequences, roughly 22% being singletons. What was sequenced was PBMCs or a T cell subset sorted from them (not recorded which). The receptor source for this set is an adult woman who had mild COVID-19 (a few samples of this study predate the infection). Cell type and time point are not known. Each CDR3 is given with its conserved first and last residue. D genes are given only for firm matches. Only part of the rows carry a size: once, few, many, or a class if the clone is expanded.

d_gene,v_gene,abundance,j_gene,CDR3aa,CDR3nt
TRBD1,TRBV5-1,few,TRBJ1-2,CASSSDRVNGYTF,TGCGCCAGCAGCTCGGACAGGGTAAATGGCTACACCTTC
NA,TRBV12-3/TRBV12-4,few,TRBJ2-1,CASSFPSDSQAFF,TGTGCCAGCAGTTTCCCTTCGGACTCCCAGGCGTTCTTC
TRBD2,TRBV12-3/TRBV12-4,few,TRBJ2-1,CASSLAWASGTKGDEQFF,TGTGCCAGCAGTTTAGCGTGGGCTAGCGGGACCAAGGGGGATGAGCAGTTCTTC
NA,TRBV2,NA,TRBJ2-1,CASSERLDNNEQFF,TGTGCCAGCAGTGAACGGCTAGATAACAATGAGCAGTTCTTC
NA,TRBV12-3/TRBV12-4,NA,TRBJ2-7,CASSLVRVHEQYF,TGTGCCAGCAGTTTAGTCAGGGTCCACGAGCAGTACTTC
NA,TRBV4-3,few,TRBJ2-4,CASSQLTENIQYF,TGCGCCAGCAGCCAGCTGACAGAAAACATTCAGTACTTC
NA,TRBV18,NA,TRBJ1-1,CASSPTRNTEAFF,TGTGCCAGCTCACCGACAAGGAACACTGAAGCTTTCTTT
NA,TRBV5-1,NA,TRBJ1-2,CASSAGVGGYTF,TGCGCCAGCAGTGCAGGTGTGGGTGGCTACACCTTC
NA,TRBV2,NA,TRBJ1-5,CASSESASNQPQHF,TGTGCCAGCAGTGAAAGCGCTAGCAATCAGCCCCAGCATTTT
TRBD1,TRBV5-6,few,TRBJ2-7,CASSSTGAYEQYF,TGTGCCAGCAGCTCTACAGGGGCCTACGAGCAGTACTTC
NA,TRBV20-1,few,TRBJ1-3,CSGGGSGNTIYF,TGCAGTGGCGGAGGCTCTGGAAACACCATATATTTT
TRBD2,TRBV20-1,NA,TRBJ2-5,CSADRLAGGPSETQYF,TGCAGTGCTGATCGACTAGCGGGGGGGCCTTCGGAGACCCAGTACTTC
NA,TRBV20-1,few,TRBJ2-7,CSARDWSPYEQYF,TGCAGTGCTAGAGACTGGAGCCCCTACGAGCAGTACTTC
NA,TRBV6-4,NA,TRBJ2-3,CASSDIPAEADTQYF,TGTGCCAGCAGTGATATCCCAGCTGAGGCAGATACGCAGTATTTT
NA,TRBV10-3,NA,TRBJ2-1,CAISASSGYNEQFF,TGTGCCATCAGTGCTAGCAGCGGCTACAATGAGCAGTTCTTC
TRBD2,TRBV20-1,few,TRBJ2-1,CSARYSGRAPSYNEQFF,TGCAGTGCTAGGTATAGCGGGAGGGCTCCCTCCTACAATGAGCAGTTCTTC
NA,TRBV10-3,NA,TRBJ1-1,CAISESPYTEAFF,TGTGCCATCAGTGAGTCGCCCTACACTGAAGCTTTCTTT
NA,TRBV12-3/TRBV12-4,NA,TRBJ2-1,CASSFTRSVNEQFF,TGTGCCAGCAGTTTTACCAGAAGCGTCAATGAGCAGTTCTTC
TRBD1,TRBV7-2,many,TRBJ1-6,CASSLGTGATASPLHF,TGTGCCAGCAGCTTAGGGACAGGGGCTACGGCTTCACCCCTCCACTTT
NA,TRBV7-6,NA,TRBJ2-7,CASSLAPGAHYEQYF,TGTGCCAGCAGCTTAGCTCCAGGGGCACACTACGAGCAGTACTTC
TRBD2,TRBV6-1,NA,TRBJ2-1,CASHQGGDEQFF,TGTGCCAGCCATCAGGGAGGGGATGAGCAGTTCTTC
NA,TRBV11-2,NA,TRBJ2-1,CASSKWQDEQFF,TGTGCCAGCAGCAAATGGCAGGATGAGCAGTTCTTC
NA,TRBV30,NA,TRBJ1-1,CAWTTGYRTEAFF,TGTGCCTGGACTACGGGGTATCGGACTGAAGCTTTCTTT
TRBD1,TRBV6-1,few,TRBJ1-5,CASINRRTGYSNQPQHF,TGTGCCAGCATCAACCGGAGGACAGGATATAGCAATCAGCCCCAGCATTTT
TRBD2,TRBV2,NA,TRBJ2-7,CASALTSGSYEQYF,TGTGCCAGCGCACTGACTAGCGGGAGTTACGAGCAGTACTTC
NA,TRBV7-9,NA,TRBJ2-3,CASSSARDSIWGQYF,TGTGCCAGCAGCTCCGCCCGGGACTCGATTTGGGGGCAGTATTTT
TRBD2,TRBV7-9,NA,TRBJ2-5,CASSLALAGQETQYF,TGTGCCAGCAGCTTAGCGCTAGCGGGGCAAGAGACCCAGTACTTC
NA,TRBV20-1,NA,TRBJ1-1,CSARVEGPWGTEAFF,TGCAGTGCTAGAGTAGAGGGACCCTGGGGCACTGAAGCTTTCTTT